A selection of T cell receptor beta chains follows, all from one sample in a study of PD-L1 blockade in urothelial cancer. Clones were sequenced by immunoSEQ multiplex PCR, and TCRdb holds only the in-frame ones, with some missing. The table includes about 63,000 clones, 81% detected once. The source was PBMCs, collected around atezolizumab (anti-PD-L1) treatment. These receptors originate from a man between 65 and 79 years old with urothelial cancer. Both conserved end residues are part of each CDR3. A D gene is named only where the DNA matches it firmly. Clone sizes are given selectively: once, few, many, or a class where the clone is expanded.

j_call	v_call	clone_size	d_call	cdr3_nt	cdr3_aa
TRBJ2-1	TRBV7-9	NA	NA	TGTGCCAGCAGCTTAGAAGTTGGCGGAAATGAGCAGTTCTTC	CASSLEVGGNEQFF
TRBJ2-5	TRBV29-1	few	NA	TGCAGCGTACAGGACAGCCAACAAGAGACCCAGTACTTC	CSVQDSQQETQYF
TRBJ1-1	TRBV7-6	NA	NA	TGTGCCAGCAGCAGACTCCCGAGCAGGGATGGGACTGAAGCTTTCTTT	CASSRLPSRDGTEAFF
TRBJ2-5	TRBV18	NA	TRBD2	TGTGCCAGCTCACCTCGAGCGGGAGGGGGTACCTCGGAGACCCAGTACTTC	CASSPRAGGGTSETQYF
TRBJ1-2	TRBV6-5	NA	TRBD1	TGTGCCAGCACCCTTACAGGGGGCGCGGGCTATGGCTACACCTTC	CASTLTGGAGYGYTF
TRBJ1-2	TRBV5-6	NA	NA	TGTGCCAGCACCCAGTTGGACAGAGCTCTATATGGGTACACCTTC	CASTQLDRALYGYTF
TRBJ1-4	TRBV2	NA	TRBD1	TGTGCCAGCAACAGGGGAAATGAAAAACTGTTTTTT	CASNRGNEKLFF
TRBJ1-1	TRBV6-5	NA	TRBD1	TGTGCCAGCAGTCCCAAAGGGACAGGGTATGCTTTCTTT	CASSPKGTGYAFF
TRBJ2-7	TRBV12-2	NA	NA	TGTGCAAGTCGCTCGCTTTCTCGGGACACCTCAATTCTCTACGAGCAGTACTTC	CASRSLSRDTSILYEQYF
TRBJ1-2	TRBV9	NA	TRBD1	TGTGCCAGCAGCGCCGAGGACAGGGGTTTCTATGGCTACACCTTC	CASSAEDRGFYGYTF
TRBJ2-1	TRBV5-1	once	NA	TGCGCCAGCAGCTTGGACGTCGGGGAGCAGTTCTTC	CASSLDVGEQFF
TRBJ1-1	TRBV19	NA	NA	TGTGCCAGTAGTATCCGGAATCGGGGGGACACTGAAGCTTTCTTT	CASSIRNRGDTEAFF
TRBJ1-5	TRBV29-1	NA	TRBD1	TGCAGCGTTCGACAGGGGAATCAGCCCCAGCATTTT	CSVRQGNQPQHF
TRBJ2-5	TRBV14	many	TRBD1	TGTGCCAGCAGCCATTCAGGGGGAGCGAAGACCCAGTACTTC	CASSHSGGAKTQYF
TRBJ2-7	TRBV5-1	NA	TRBD1	TGCGCCAGCAGCCCCGGGACAGAGCTGGGGGAGCAGTACTTC	CASSPGTELGEQYF
TRBJ1-1	TRBV5-1	NA	NA	TGCGCCAGCAGCTCGGGACACGGGAACACTGAAGCTTTCTTT	CASSSGHGNTEAFF
TRBJ1-6	TRBV9	NA	TRBD1	TGTGCCAGCAGCGTAGGTGGAGGGGACAGTTCACCCCTCCACTTT	CASSVGGGDSSPLHF
TRBJ2-1	TRBV5-5	NA	TRBD1	TGTGCCAGCAGCTTGGCGGGACAGGACGAGCAGTTCTTC	CASSLAGQDEQFF
TRBJ2-7	TRBV11-2	NA	TRBD2	TGTGCCAGCAGCTTTAGCGGGAAGTCCCACGAGCAGTACTTC	CASSFSGKSHEQYF
TRBJ1-1	TRBV4-3	NA	NA	TGCGCCAGCAGCCAAGAGGGGGCACCCTCAGTGGACACTGAAGCTTTCTTT	CASSQEGAPSVDTEAFF
TRBJ1-2	TRBV11-2	NA	TRBD1	TGTGCCAGCAGCTCCACAGGGGTCTATGGCTACACCTTC	CASSSTGVYGYTF
TRBJ2-7	TRBV19	NA	NA	TGTGCCAGTAGCCTTGGAAGCCAGGGGTCCTACGAGCAGTACTTC	CASSLGSQGSYEQYF
TRBJ2-7	TRBV11-2	few	TRBD1	TGTGCCAGCAGCCTTCGGACAGGGGCCAACGAGCAGTACTTC	CASSLRTGANEQYF
TRBJ1-3	TRBV5-4	few	NA	TGTGCCAGCAGCTTGGCGGGGGAGCCCACCATATATTTT	CASSLAGEPTIYF
TRBJ2-7	TRBV7-8	NA	TRBD2	TGTGCCAGCAGCTTAGGGACTAGGTACTACGAGCAGTACTTC	CASSLGTRYYEQYF
TRBJ2-2	TRBV19	once	NA	TGTGCCAGTAGTGCGAGCCCCCCGTTAAAGACCGGGGAGCTGTTTTTT	CASSASPPLKTGELFF
TRBJ1-4	TRBV2	NA	NA	TGTGCCAGCAGAATACAGGGCGGAGGAGAAAAACTGTTTTTT	CASRIQGGGEKLFF
TRBJ2-2	TRBV4-2	NA	NA	TGTGCCAGCAGCCAACTAGCCGGGGAGCTGTTTTTT	CASSQLAGELFF
TRBJ1-2	TRBV6-6	NA	NA	TGTGCCAGCAGCCCGGGGAGGGTGGGCTACACCTTC	CASSPGRVGYTF
TRBJ2-7	TRBV12-5	NA	TRBD2	TGTGCTAGTGGCCCGTCCGGGGGGGTCTCCTACGAGCAGTACTTC	CASGPSGGVSYEQYF
TRBJ2-1	TRBV4-1	NA	NA	TGCGCCAGCAGCCAAGGTCCTTCGAGTCCCTCCTACAATGAGCAGTTCTTC	CASSQGPSSPSYNEQFF
TRBJ2-2	TRBV19	NA	NA	TGTGCCAGTAGTCGACCGGGACTCCCTTCGTCCGGGGAGCTGTTTTTT	CASSRPGLPSSGELFF
TRBJ2-1	TRBV5-1	NA	TRBD2	TGCGCCAGCAGCTTGGGGCGGGAGCACCGTGAGCAGTTCTTC	CASSLGREHREQFF
TRBJ2-1	TRBV5-1	NA	TRBD2	TGCGCCAGCACCCCATCTAGCGGAAGCTCCTACAATGAGCAGTTCTTC	CASTPSSGSSYNEQFF
TRBJ2-3	TRBV19	NA	TRBD2	TGTGCCAGTAGTATAGGGGTCGGCGGGAGAAACACAGATACGCAGTATTTT	CASSIGVGGRNTDTQYF
TRBJ1-1	TRBV19	once	NA	TGTGCCAGTAGTATGGGCACAGGGTTAGGGGACACTGAAGCTTTCTTT	CASSMGTGLGDTEAFF
TRBJ2-1	TRBV7-2	NA	NA	TGTGCCAGCAGCTTACTCTATGAGCAGTTCTTC	CASSLLYEQFF
TRBJ2-5	TRBV19	NA	NA	TGTGCCAGTAGTCAGGGGCCCCAAGAGACCCAGTACTTC	CASSQGPQETQYF
TRBJ1-5	TRBV6-5	NA	TRBD1	TGTGCCAGCAGTCCCACGACAGGGGGCAAACAGCCCCAGCATTTT	CASSPTTGGKQPQHF
TRBJ1-2	TRBV27	NA	NA	TGTGCCAGCAGTACACGAGACACTAACTATGGCTACACCTTC	CASSTRDTNYGYTF
TRBJ2-2	TRBV11-2	NA	NA	TGTGCCAGCAGTTTGGAGACCGGGGAGCTGTTTTTT	CASSLETGELFF
TRBJ2-5	TRBV5-1	NA	NA	TGCGCCAGCGCCTCACAGGGGGGGCAAGAGACCCAGTACTTC	CASASQGGQETQYF
TRBJ1-2	TRBV19	NA	TRBD1	TGTGCCAGTAGTATAGTGGCGGGACAGGTGGACTATGGCTACACCTTC	CASSIVAGQVDYGYTF
TRBJ1-2	TRBV5-4	few	TRBD1	TGTGCCAGCAGACGGACAGGGGGCCCCTATGGCTACACCTTC	CASRRTGGPYGYTF
TRBJ2-5	TRBV7-2	NA	TRBD2	TGTGCCAGCAGCTTACAAGCGGGGGTACAAGAGACCCAGTACTTC	CASSLQAGVQETQYF